The T cell receptor beta chain under discussion was sequenced for a study of blood T cells in healthy people across ages. Looked up from germline, CDR1 is SGHRS and CDR2 is YFSETQ. The CDR3 is 15 residues long. V lost 4 bases, J lost 2 bases, and 13 bases lay in between. A sample-barcoded 5' primer and a J-beta primer mix were used in a second PCR of about 6 to 12 cycles. TCRdb fed the 5' RACE reads into MiXCR, producing one record per CDR3 protein. Among more than 1 million distinct CDR3 sequences listed, over 35% were seen once. This clonotype was obtained from a woman aged 55-70 years in good health. The V gene is TRBV5-1, the J gene TRBJ2-1; tentative D call: TRBD1 (6 bases). Sequences were obtained from blood. The CDR3 DNA sequence: TGCGCCAGCAGCCCGGGACATTCGGCCTACAATGAGCAGTTCTTC. It translates to CASSPGHSAYNEQFF.